Following are 32 T cell receptor beta chains from one sample sequenced in a study of response to subunit inactivated influenza vaccine. TCRdb re-called the RT-PCR reads with MiXCR, one entry per CDR3 protein. The repertoire includes roughly 520,000 distinct CDR3 sequences, less than 30% of them detected once, and under 2.5% sits in the top ten. This material consisted of CD4+ T cells sorted from PBMCs, taken 5 days after vaccination. The receptors shown here come from a man in his fifties or sixties who received an inactivated influenza vaccine.

There are a few counts of this clonotype. The chain employs TRBV28 and TRBJ1-5; D may be TRBD1 (5 bases). CDR1 is MDHEN and CDR2 is SYDVKM in the germline V gene. This CDR3 has 16 residues. Trimming removed 3 bases at V and 4 bases at J, with 16 bases between. DNA of the CDR3: TGTGCCAGCAGTTTTACGGTCAGGGAAGAGAATCAGCCCCAGCATTTT. It specifies CASSFTVREENQPQHF.

The chain joins TRBV7-2 to TRBJ2-7; D gene unclear. The CDR3 covers 13 residues. The V end was cut by 5 bases, the J end by 4 bases, with 12 bases between. Per the germline V gene, CDR1 is SGHTA and CDR2 is FQGNSA. CDR3 loop: CASSGNSGYEQYF. The CDR3 region has the DNA TGTGCCAGCAGCGGAAATAGTGGATACGAGCAGTACTTC.

This clonotype has more than one count but fewer than ten. The chain couples TRBV3-1 to TRBJ2-7, with 9 nucleotides matching TRBD1. Germline CDR1 LGHDT, CDR2 YNNKEL (reference sequence). V trimming: 4 bases; J trimming: 5 bases; junction bases outside the gene matches: 6. The length of the CDR3 is 14 residues. The CDR3 loop is CASSLGTGKDEQYF. CDR3 nucleotides: TGTGCCAGCAGCCTCGGGACAGGGAAGGACGAGCAGTACTTC.

This clonotype was observed many times. V and J are TRBV5-5 and TRBJ2-7; no clear D. The CDR3 is made up of 12 amino acids. V lost 0 bases and J lost 3, with 4 bases in between. Germline CDR1 SGHKS, CDR2 YYEKEE (reference sequence). CDR3 residues: CASSLGDYEQYF. Here the CDR3 DNA reads TGTGCCAGCAGCTTGGGTGACTACGAGCAGTACTTC.

The genes are TRBV28 and TRBJ2-2; D gene ambiguous. CDR3 length: 15 residues. Germline V lookup: CDR1 MDHEN, CDR2 SYDVKM. Trimming removed 5 bases from V and 6 bases from J, with 16 bases in between. CDR3: CASSRIGAEAGELFF. CDR3 nucleotide sequence: TGTGCCAGCAGTCGGATTGGAGCCGAAGCCGGGGAGCTGTTTTTT.

The chain combines TRBV12-3 or TRBV12-4 with TRBJ2-7, with unresolved D. V shed 3 bases and J shed 3 bases, with 9 bases lying between them. The CDR3 contains 13 residues. CDR3 in DNA: TGTGCCAGCAGTTTTGGTCATTACTACGAGCAGTACTTC. Amino acid sequence: CASSFGHYYEQYF.

The V call is TRBV20-1, the J call TRBJ2-3; no clear D gene. CDR1 DFQATT and CDR2 SNEGSKA come from the germline V gene (reference sequence). The CDR3 runs 11 residues. With 1 base removed from V and 9 bases from J, the gap between germline ends came to 8 bases. The CDR3 loop reads CSARGGQTQYF. Here the CDR3 DNA reads TGCAGTGCTAGAGGTGGGCAGACGCAGTATTTT.

This clonotype was recorded many times. The CDR3 DNA sequence: TGTGCCAGCAGCTTAGCTAGACTAGCGGGAGTTAATGAGCAGTTCTTC. Amino acids: CASSLARLAGVNEQFF. The chain carries TRBV7-8 and TRBJ2-1; 12 bases map to TRBD2. Trimming removed 0 bases from V and 7 bases from J; junction bases left unmatched: 4. The germline gives CDR1 SGHVS, CDR2 FQNEAQ. The CDR3 is 16 amino acids.

This clonotype was counted once. This chain links TRBV7-2 with TRBJ2-5, with 9 bases matching TRBD2. Looked up from germline, CDR1 is SGHTA and CDR2 is FQGNSA. The CDR3 totals 14 residues. The junction had 4 bases not matched to a gene; V was cut back by 3 bases and J by 5 bases. The CDR3 sequence: CASSFSGSRETQYF. The DNA of the CDR3 is TGTGCCAGCAGCTTTAGCGGGAGCAGGGAGACCCAGTACTTC.

This clonotype was found a few times. The chain links TRBV4-3 to TRBJ2-7; 10 positions match TRBD2. Unmatched junction bases numbered 12, after V lost 6 bases and J lost 4 bases. Germline-derived CDR1 and CDR2 are LGHNA and YSLEER. The CDR3 runs 16 residues. The CDR3 DNA is TGCGCCAGCAGTCTGAGCGGGGCTAGCGGGAGATACGAGCAGTACTTC. Residues: CASSLSGASGRYEQYF.

Notes on this clonotype: Given a much more abundant clone one base away, this may be a read error. J is TRBJ1-1 and V is TRBV7-9; D is unresolved. Germline assignment: CDR1 SEHNR and CDR2 FQNEAQ (reference sequence). The V end was cut by 6 bases, the J end by 1 base, with 9 bases between. The CDR3 covers 13 residues. This chain's CDR3 is CASSWEGNTEAFF. The CDR3 DNA reads TGTGCCAGCAGTTGGGAGGGGAACACTGAAGCTTTCTTT.

This clonotype was recorded a few times. This rearrangement joins TRBV20-1 to TRBJ2-1, with unresolved D. V was trimmed by 0 bases and J by 0 bases, leaving 9 bases between them. Per germline, CDR1 DFQATT and CDR2 SNEGSKA (reference sequence). The CDR3 contains 15 residues. CDR3 loop: CSARDGRSSYNEQFF. In DNA form, the CDR3 reads TGCAGTGCTAGAGATGGGCGGAGCTCCTACAATGAGCAGTTCTTC.

This clonotype was seen at least ten times. The chain joins TRBV4-1 to TRBJ2-7, with a weak D call TRBD1 (6 bases). Germline CDR1 MGHRA, CDR2 YSYEKL. The CDR3 length is 18 residues. Trimming removed 1 base at V and 1 base at J, with 20 bases between. This CDR3 is CASSQARGLDTVSYEQYF. The CDR3, as DNA: TGCGCCAGCAGCCAAGCCAGGGGCCTGGACACCGTATCCTACGAGCAGTACTTC.

The rearrangement links TRBV4-3 to TRBJ2-7, with 8 bases lining up with TRBD1. Germline V gives CDR1 LGHNA, CDR2 YSLEER. This CDR3 is built from 17 residues. V trimming: 0 bases; J trimming: 0 bases; junction bases outside the gene matches: 7. CDR3 DNA: TGCGCCAGCAGCCAAGATTCCAACAGGGGGTCCTCCTACGAGCAGTACTTC. It is translated as CASSQDSNRGSSYEQYF.

The rearrangement joins TRBV4-1 to TRBJ2-7; the D is unclear. The CDR3 has 13 amino acids. Trimming shortened V by 0 bases and J by 2 bases, and 5 bases separated the two germline ends. Per germline, CDR1 MGHRA and CDR2 YSYEKL. CDR3 amino acids: CASSQDNPYEQYF. CDR3 coding DNA: TGCGCCAGCAGCCAAGATAATCCCTACGAGCAGTACTTC.

The table lists this clonotype with a few counts. The chain employs TRBV7-9 and TRBJ2-3; 11 bases map to TRBD2. This CDR3 contains 15 residues. Germline V CDR1 and CDR2: SEHNR, FQNEAQ (reference sequence). The V gene end was trimmed by 4 bases and the J gene end by 1 base; junction bases not matched to a gene: 1. CDR3 loop: CASSYSGGGTDTQYF. The CDR3 coding sequence is TGTGCCAGCAGCTATAGCGGGGGGGGCACAGATACGCAGTATTTT.

This clonotype occurred a few times. The chain is built from TRBV5-1 and TRBJ2-3; D call uncertain. V was pared by 1 base and J by 8 bases, with 17 bases between. The CDR3 contains 15 residues. Germline V gene sequence: CDR1 SGHRS, CDR2 YFSETQ. In DNA form, the CDR3 reads TGCGCCAGCAGCTTGTCCCGCCCAGCCACCGGTACGCAGTATTTT. Protein product: CASSLSRPATGTQYF.

The V gene is TRBV20-1, the J gene TRBJ2-4, with 8 bases lining up with TRBD2. Losses at the gene ends were 4 bases for V and 1 base for J; bases not matched to a gene: 12. Germline V gene lookup returns CDR1 DFQATT and CDR2 SNEGSKA (reference sequence). This CDR3 has 17 residues. As DNA, the CDR3 is TGCAGTGCTATTTGGTGGGCGGGGGGCTCGGCCAAAAACATTCAGTACTTC. Its translation is CSAIWWAGGSAKNIQYF.

V and J are TRBV28 and TRBJ2-1; D uncertain. Trimming stripped 1 base from V and 3 bases from J, with 16 bases between. There are 17 residues in the CDR3. Germline V gene sequence: CDR1 MDHEN, CDR2 SYDVKM. This chain's CDR3 is CASSLSDRIVGYNEQFF. The CDR3 DNA sequence: TGTGCCAGCAGTTTATCGGATCGTATTGTCGGCTACAATGAGCAGTTCTTC.

This chain links TRBV4-2 with TRBJ2-7; D may be TRBD1 or TRBD2 (7 bases each). The CDR3 contains 15 residues. CDR1 and CDR2 from the germline V gene are LGHNA and YNFKEQ. V was trimmed by 0 bases and J by 4 bases, leaving 13 bases between them. In DNA, the CDR3 is TGTGCCAGCAGCCAAGATCGGCAGGGGGGGTACGAGCAGTACTTC. Translating gives CASSQDRQGGYEQYF.

V usage is TRBV5-1 and J usage is TRBJ2-3; D is unclear. V was trimmed by 4 bases and J by 4 bases, leaving 13 bases between them. This CDR3 is built from 14 residues. CDR1 and CDR2 from the germline V gene are SGHRS and YFSETQ. The CDR3 sequence: CASSQMNTADTQYF. The CDR3, as DNA: TGCGCCAGCAGCCAGATGAATACAGCAGATACGCAGTATTTT.

In this sample, this clonotype turned up a few times. The rearrangement links TRBV5-1 to TRBJ2-3; D might be TRBD1 or TRBD2, each matching 5 bases. V lost 0 bases and J lost 0, with 11 bases in between. Germline lookup yields CDR1 SGHRS and CDR2 YFSETQ. The CDR3 has 16 amino acids. The CDR3, as DNA: TGCGCCAGCAGCTTGGGCAAGGGACCAAGCACAGATACGCAGTATTTT. As protein: CASSLGKGPSTDTQYF.

The J gene is TRBJ2-1, the V gene TRBV15, with 9 bases aligning to TRBD2. The J segment lost 9 bases and the V segment lost 3 bases, leaving 21 bases of the junction unmatched. The CDR3 is 19 amino acids. Germline-derived CDR1 and CDR2 are LNHNV and YYDKDF (reference sequence). The CDR3 sequence: CATSSTREGHGPSYGEQFF. The CDR3, as DNA: TGTGCCACCAGCAGTACGCGGGAGGGCCACGGACCCTCCTACGGTGAGCAGTTCTTC.

V and J are TRBV6-2 or TRBV6-3 and TRBJ2-6; 7 bases match TRBD1. The germline V gene encodes CDR1 MNHEY and CDR2 SVGEGT. This CDR3 spans 14 amino acids. V was pared by 6 bases and J by 1 base, with 0 bases of the junction left unmatched. This chain's CDR3 is CASRQGSGANVLTF. Written as DNA, the CDR3 is TGTGCCAGCAGACAGGGGTCTGGGGCCAACGTCCTGACTTTC.

This clonotype was observed a few times. This chain uses TRBV12-3 or TRBV12-4 with TRBJ2-3, with unresolved D. The CDR3 length is 15 residues. V lost 3 bases to trimming and J lost 2 bases, with 12 bases between them. DNA of the CDR3: TGTGCCAGCAGTTTTTCTTTTACGGCCACAGATACGCAGTATTTT. Protein product: CASSFSFTATDTQYF.

The chain uses TRBV10-3 and TRBJ2-5, with TRBD2 identical over 8 bases. Trimming removed 5 bases from V and 2 bases from J; junction bases left unmatched: 10. CDR3 length: 16 amino acids. Germline V CDR1 and CDR2: ENHRY, SYGVKD. The CDR3 region is CAISPHLGGGQETQYF. The CDR3 DNA follows: TGTGCCATCAGTCCCCACTTAGGCGGGGGGCAAGAGACCCAGTACTTC.

This clonotype has a handful of counts. V and J are TRBV12-3 or TRBV12-4 and TRBJ2-3; 7 bases line up with TRBD1. The trim removed 5 bases at V and 9 bases at J, leaving 8 bases unmatched. The CDR3 covers 13 residues. This CDR3 is CASSQNRGGTQYF. Written as DNA, the CDR3 is TGTGCCAGCAGTCAAAACAGGGGTGGAACGCAGTATTTT.

This chain connects TRBV24-1 to TRBJ2-5; 12 positions match TRBD2. With V trimmed by 4 bases and J by 2 bases, 7 bases remained unmatched. This CDR3 is built from 17 residues. The germline CDR1 and CDR2 sequences are KGHDR and SFDVKD. In DNA, the CDR3 is TGTGCCACCAGTGACCGAGGACTAGCGGGGCTACAAGAGACCCAGTACTTC. Its translation is CATSDRGLAGLQETQYF.

The chain is built from TRBV7-6 and TRBJ1-3; D gene uncertain. Trimming took off 0 bases at V and 8 bases at J, with 8 bases between the two ends. Per the germline V gene, CDR1 is SGHVS and CDR2 is FNYEAQ. The CDR3 length is 13 residues. For the CDR3, the DNA is TGTGCCAGCAGCTTAGCAAATGATTACACCATATATTTT. Translated: CASSLANDYTIYF.

This clonotype was observed a handful of times. The J gene is TRBJ2-7, the V gene TRBV5-1, with 8 bases identical to TRBD2. Per the germline V gene, CDR1 is SGHRS and CDR2 is YFSETQ. Trimming took 4 bases from V and 1 from J; bases not matched to a gene: 7. The CDR3 is 15 residues long. This CDR3 is CASSTTSAASYEQYF. The CDR3 DNA reads as TGCGCCAGCAGCACGACTAGCGCCGCTTCCTACGAGCAGTACTTC. Based on the CDR3 plus reference TRBV5-1 and TRBJ2-7, the full variable domain is KAGVTQTPRYLIKTRGQQVTLSCSPISGHRSVSWYQQTPGQGLQFLFEYFSETQRNKGNFPGRFSGRQFSNSRSEMNVSTLELGDSALYLCASSTTSAASYEQYFGPGTRLTVT.

The chain carries TRBV3-1 and TRBJ2-5; D gene ambiguous. This CDR3 is 12 amino acids long. CDR1 is LGHDT, CDR2 YNNKEL, per germline (reference sequence). Trimming took off 1 base at V and 2 bases at J, with 2 bases between the two ends. CDR3 sequence reads: CASSQVQETQYF. In nucleotides, the CDR3 is TGTGCCAGCAGCCAAGTGCAAGAGACCCAGTACTTC.

This clonotype has more than one count but fewer than ten. The chain is built from TRBV5-1 and TRBJ2-1; D may be TRBD1 (6 bases). Trimming took off 5 bases at V and 6 bases at J, with 6 bases between the two ends. The CDR3 length is 11 residues. Per germline, CDR1 SGHRS and CDR2 YFSETQ. This CDR3 is CASRGGNEQFF. CDR3 DNA sequence: TGCGCCAGCAGAGGGGGCAATGAGCAGTTCTTC.